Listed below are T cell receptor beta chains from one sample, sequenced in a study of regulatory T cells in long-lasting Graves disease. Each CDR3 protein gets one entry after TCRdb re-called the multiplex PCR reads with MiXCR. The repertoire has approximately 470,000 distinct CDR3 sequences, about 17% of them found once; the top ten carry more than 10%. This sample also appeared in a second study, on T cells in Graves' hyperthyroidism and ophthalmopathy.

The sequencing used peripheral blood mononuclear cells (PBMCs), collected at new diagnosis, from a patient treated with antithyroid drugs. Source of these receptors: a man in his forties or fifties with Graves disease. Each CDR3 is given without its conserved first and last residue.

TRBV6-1 ASSGGRNSPLH
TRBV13 ASSTRPLKVTGGSHSPLH
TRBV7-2 ASSLARAGDTQY
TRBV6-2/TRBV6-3 ASSYHQGEGKLF
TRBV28 ASSPLGAGGGETQY
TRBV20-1 SARGRGGFNEQF
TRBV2 ASSPWGEAKLF
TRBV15 ATSRAGTGPNEQF
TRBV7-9 ASSLGQNSYEQY
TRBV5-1 ASSSSSGGGSYEQY
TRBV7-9 ASTSYGAEKETQY
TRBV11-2 ASSLGGTRTYGEQF
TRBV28 ASSLFTGREKLF
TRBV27 ASSLGTDNSPLH
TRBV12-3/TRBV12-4 ASRERGELAYNEQF
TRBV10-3 AISEVNQPQH
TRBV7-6 ASRQTGAAGTQY
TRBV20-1 SARDEGLRT
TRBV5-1 ASSWTKGTVKTSMSPYEQY
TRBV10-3 AARGVDEQY
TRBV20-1 SAPGTLTYEQY
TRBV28 ASSLSVGLGSSYNEQF
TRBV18 ASSAGDLQF
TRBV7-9 ASSLEVAEQY
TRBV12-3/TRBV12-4 ASMGDNSYEQY
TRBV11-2 ASAVGLAGRTDTQY
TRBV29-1 SVDGISGRSPYEQY
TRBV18 ASSPDSGANVLT
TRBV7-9 ASSLPGQGHEQY